Presented here are 4 T cell receptor beta chains from one specimen sequenced in a study of blood T cell repertoires in COVID-19. Profiling relied on immunoSEQ multiplex PCR, and the TCRdb table lists in-frame clones only, not all of them. This table holds hundreds of thousands of clones, roughly 86% found once. Sequencing input: peripheral blood. The receptor source for this set is a woman aged 70-85 years with COVID-19, enrolled during active disease.

This clone was recorded a few times. The genes are TRBV5-1 and TRBJ2-3; possible D gene TRBD2, 7 bases. Trimming took 2 bases from V and 1 from J, leaving 32 bases between them. The germline CDR1 and CDR2 sequences are SGHRS and YFSETQ. This CDR3 is built from 22 residues. CDR3 residues: CASSFQSMRDYTARGGTDTQYF. The CDR3 DNA follows: TGCGCCAGCAGCTTCCAATCCATGAGGGACTACACAGCGAGGGGGGGCACAGATACGCAGTATTTT. The variable domain in full, with the rest retrieved from reference TRBV5-1 and TRBJ2-3, is KAGVTQTPRYLIKTRGQQVTLSCSPISGHRSVSWYQQTPGQGLQFLFEYFSETQRNKGNFPGRFSGRQFSNSRSEMNVSTLELGDSALYLCASSFQSMRDYTARGGTDTQYFGPGTRLTVL.

The CDR3 region is CAIRRTSGGSSDTQYF. Written as DNA, the CDR3 is TGTGCCATCAGGAGGACTAGCGGGGGGAGCTCAGATACGCAGTATTTT. The rearrangement links TRBV10-3 to TRBJ2-3; 14 bases map to TRBD2. The trim removed 6 bases at V and 4 bases at J, leaving 6 bases unmatched. The CDR3 extends over 16 amino acids. The germline V gene encodes CDR1 ENHRY and CDR2 SYGVKD.

This chain connects TRBV7-9 to TRBJ1-6; no firm D call. The germline V and J ends were trimmed by 7 bases and 7 bases, with 11 bases remaining between them. The germline gives CDR1 SEHNR, CDR2 FQNEAQ (reference sequence). CDR3 length: 13 amino acids. The CDR3 coding sequence is TGTGCCAGCACCTCCGACTCGAATTCACCCCTCCACTTT. It is translated as CASTSDSNSPLHF.

The chain couples TRBV6-1 to TRBJ1-1, with D unclear. Germline V CDR1 and CDR2: MNHNS, SASEGT. Trimming stripped 7 bases from V and 1 base from J, with 7 bases between. This CDR3 has 12 amino acids. The CDR3: CASNRQNTEAFF. CDR3 in DNA: TGTGCCAGCAACAGACAGAACACTGAAGCTTTCTTT.